This TCR beta chain was obtained from a study of PD-L1 blockade in urothelial cancer. Across the study: When patients started atezolizumab at some point between 2013 and 2014, it was given at 1,200 mg intravenously every 3 weeks. Counts from blood samples showed a median of around 150,000 T cells. Study patients had been treated with 0 to 3 previous chemotherapy regimens.

Germline lookup yields CDR1 GTSNPN and CDR2 SVGIG (reference sequence). The CDR3 runs to 16 residues. J lost 0 bases, V lost 0 bases, and 7 bases had no gene match. The study enrolled patients with locally advanced or metastatic urothelial carcinoma. The data were produced by immunoSEQ multiplex PCR, yet TCRdb's version contains in-frame clones alone and is incomplete. The data contain 60,000 to 85,000 clones, approximately 86% of them seen just once; the ten biggest clones take up roughly 5.7%. This chain joins TRBV30 and TRBJ2-7; 8 positions agree with TRBD1. This clonotype was sampled from a woman in her 70s with urothelial cancer. The sequencing used PBMCs, collected around atezolizumab (anti-PD-L1) treatment. This CDR3 is CAWSVSRTGSSYEQYF. The CDR3 DNA is TGTGCCTGGAGTGTATCCCGGACAGGGAGCTCCTACGAGCAGTACTTC.